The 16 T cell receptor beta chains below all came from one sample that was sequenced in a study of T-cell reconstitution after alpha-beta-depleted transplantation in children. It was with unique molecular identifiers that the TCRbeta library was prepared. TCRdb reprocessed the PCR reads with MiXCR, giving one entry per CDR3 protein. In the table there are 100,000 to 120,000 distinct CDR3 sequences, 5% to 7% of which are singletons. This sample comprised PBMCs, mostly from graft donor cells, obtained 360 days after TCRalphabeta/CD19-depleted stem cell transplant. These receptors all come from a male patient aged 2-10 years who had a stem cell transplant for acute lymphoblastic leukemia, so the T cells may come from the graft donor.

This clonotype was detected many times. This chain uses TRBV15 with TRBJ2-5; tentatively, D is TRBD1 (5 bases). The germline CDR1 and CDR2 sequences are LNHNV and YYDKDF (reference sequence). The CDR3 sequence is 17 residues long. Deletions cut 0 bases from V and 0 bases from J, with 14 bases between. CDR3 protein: CATSRDGAGPYQETQYF. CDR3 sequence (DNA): TGTGCCACCAGCAGAGATGGGGCAGGCCCGTACCAAGAGACCCAGTACTTC.

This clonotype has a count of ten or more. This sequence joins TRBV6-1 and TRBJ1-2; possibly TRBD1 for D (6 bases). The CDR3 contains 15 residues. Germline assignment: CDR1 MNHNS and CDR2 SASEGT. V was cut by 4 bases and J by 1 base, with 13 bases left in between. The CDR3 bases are TGTGCCAGCAGTGCGCCGACAGGAGTTAACTATGGCTACACCTTC. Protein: CASSAPTGVNYGYTF.

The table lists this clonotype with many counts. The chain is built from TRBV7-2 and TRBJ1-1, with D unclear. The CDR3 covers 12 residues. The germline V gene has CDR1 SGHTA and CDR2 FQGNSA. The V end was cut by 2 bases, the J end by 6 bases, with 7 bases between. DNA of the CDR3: TGTGCCAGCAGCTTATGGGTCGCTGAAGCTTTCTTT. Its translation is CASSLWVAEAFF.

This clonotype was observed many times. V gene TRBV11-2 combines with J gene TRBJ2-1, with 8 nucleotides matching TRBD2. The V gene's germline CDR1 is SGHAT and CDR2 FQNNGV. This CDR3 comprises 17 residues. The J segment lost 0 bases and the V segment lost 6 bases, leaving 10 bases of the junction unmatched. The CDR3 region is CASRGSGSGSSYNEQFF. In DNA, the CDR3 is TGTGCCAGCAGGGGGAGTGGGAGCGGGAGCTCCTACAATGAGCAGTTCTTC.

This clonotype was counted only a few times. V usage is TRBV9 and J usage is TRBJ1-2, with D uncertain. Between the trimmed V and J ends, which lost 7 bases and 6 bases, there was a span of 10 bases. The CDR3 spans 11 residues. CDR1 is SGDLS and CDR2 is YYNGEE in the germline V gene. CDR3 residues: CASRSRHGYTF. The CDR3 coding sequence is TGTGCCAGCCGATCGAGGCATGGCTACACCTTC.

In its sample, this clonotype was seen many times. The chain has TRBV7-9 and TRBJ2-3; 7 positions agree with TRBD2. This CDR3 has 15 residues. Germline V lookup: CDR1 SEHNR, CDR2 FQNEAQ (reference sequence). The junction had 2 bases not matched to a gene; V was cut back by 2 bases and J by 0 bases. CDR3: CASSLNSGSTDTQYF. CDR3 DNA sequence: TGTGCCAGCAGCTTAAATAGCGGGAGCACAGATACGCAGTATTTT.

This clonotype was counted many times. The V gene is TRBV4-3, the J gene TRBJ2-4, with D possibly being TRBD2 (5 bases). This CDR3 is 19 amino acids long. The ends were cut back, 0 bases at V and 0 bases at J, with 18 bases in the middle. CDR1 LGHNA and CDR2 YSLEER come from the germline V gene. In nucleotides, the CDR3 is TGCGCCAGCAGCCAAGATACGTGGCGGGTTGGGCTAGCCAAAAACATTCAGTACTTC. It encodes CASSQDTWRVGLAKNIQYF.

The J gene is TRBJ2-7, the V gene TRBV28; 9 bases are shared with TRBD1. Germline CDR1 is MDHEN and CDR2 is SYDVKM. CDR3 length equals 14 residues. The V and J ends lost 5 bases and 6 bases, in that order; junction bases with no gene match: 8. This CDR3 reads CASSLWTGEGEQYF. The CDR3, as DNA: TGTGCCAGCAGTCTCTGGACAGGGGAAGGCGAGCAGTACTTC.

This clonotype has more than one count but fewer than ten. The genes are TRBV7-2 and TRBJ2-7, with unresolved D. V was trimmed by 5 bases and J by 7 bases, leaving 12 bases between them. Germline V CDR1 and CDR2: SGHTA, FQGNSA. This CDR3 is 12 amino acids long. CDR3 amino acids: CASSARTREQYF. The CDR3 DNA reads TGTGCCAGCAGCGCAAGAACACGTGAGCAGTACTTC.

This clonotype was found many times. In DNA, the CDR3 is TGTGCCAGCAGCGCTACGGGTTTCTACAATGAGCAGTTCTTC. It specifies CASSATGFYNEQFF. The rearrangement joins TRBV7-9 to TRBJ2-1, with D uncertain. Between the trimmed V and J ends, which lost 5 bases and 3 bases, there was a span of 11 bases. CDR1 SEHNR and CDR2 FQNEAQ come from the germline V gene (reference sequence). This CDR3 is built from 14 residues.

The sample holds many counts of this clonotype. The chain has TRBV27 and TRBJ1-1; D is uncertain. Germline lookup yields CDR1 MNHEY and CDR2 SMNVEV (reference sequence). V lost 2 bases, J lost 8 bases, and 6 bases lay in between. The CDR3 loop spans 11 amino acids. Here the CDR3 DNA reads TGTGCCAGCAGTTTAAAAGGAGAAGCTTTCTTT. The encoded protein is CASSLKGEAFF.

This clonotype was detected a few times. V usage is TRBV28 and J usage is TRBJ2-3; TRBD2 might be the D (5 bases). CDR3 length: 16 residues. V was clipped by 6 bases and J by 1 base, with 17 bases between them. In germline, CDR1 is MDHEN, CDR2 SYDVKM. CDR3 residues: CASSLTGRGRTDTQYF. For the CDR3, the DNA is TGTGCCAGCAGCCTTACTGGACGGGGTCGCACAGATACGCAGTATTTT. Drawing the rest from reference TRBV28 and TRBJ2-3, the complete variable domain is DVKVTQSSRYLVKRTGEKVFLECVQDMDHENMFWYRQDPGLGLRLIYFSYDVKMKEKGDIPEGYSVSREKKERFSLILESASTNQTSMYLCASSLTGRGRTDTQYFGPGTRLTVL.

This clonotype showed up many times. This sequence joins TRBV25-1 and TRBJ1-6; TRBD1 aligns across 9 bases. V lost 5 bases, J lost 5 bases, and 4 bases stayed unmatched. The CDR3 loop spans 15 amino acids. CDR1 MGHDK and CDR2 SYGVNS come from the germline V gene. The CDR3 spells CASSYGTGHNSPLHF. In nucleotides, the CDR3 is TGTGCCAGCAGTTACGGGACAGGGCATAATTCACCCCTCCACTTT.

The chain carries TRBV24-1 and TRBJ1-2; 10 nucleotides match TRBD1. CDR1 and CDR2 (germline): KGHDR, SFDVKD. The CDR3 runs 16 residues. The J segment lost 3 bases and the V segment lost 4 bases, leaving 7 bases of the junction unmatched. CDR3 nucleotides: TGTGCCACCAGTGACCGGACAGGGGGGATCCACTATGGCTACACCTTC. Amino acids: CATSDRTGGIHYGYTF.

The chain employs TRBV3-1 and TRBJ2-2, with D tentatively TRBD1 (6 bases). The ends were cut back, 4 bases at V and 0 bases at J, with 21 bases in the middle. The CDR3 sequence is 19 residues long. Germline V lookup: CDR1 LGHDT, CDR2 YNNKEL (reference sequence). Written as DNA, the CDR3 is TGTGCCAGCAGCCCTAACTCAATTCCGGGACACTCGAACACCGGGGAGCTGTTTTTT. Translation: CASSPNSIPGHSNTGELFF. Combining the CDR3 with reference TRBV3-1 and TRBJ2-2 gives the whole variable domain DTAVSQTPKYLVTQMGNDKSIKCEQNLGHDTMYWYKQDSKKFLKIMFSYNNKELIINETVPNRFSPKSPDKAHLNLHINSLELGDSAVYFCASSPNSIPGHSNTGELFFGEGSRLTVL.

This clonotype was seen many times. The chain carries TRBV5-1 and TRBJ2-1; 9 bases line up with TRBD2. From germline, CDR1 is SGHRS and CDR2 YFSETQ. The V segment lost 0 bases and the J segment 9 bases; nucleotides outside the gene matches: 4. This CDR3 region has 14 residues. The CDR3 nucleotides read TGCGCCAGCAGCTTGGCGGCTAGCGGGGCTGAGCAGTTCTTC. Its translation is CASSLAASGAEQFF. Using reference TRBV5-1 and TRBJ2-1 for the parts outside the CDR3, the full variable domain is KAGVTQTPRYLIKTRGQQVTLSCSPISGHRSVSWYQQTPGQGLQFLFEYFSETQRNKGNFPGRFSGRQFSNSRSEMNVSTLELGDSALYLCASSLAASGAEQFFGPGTRLTVL.